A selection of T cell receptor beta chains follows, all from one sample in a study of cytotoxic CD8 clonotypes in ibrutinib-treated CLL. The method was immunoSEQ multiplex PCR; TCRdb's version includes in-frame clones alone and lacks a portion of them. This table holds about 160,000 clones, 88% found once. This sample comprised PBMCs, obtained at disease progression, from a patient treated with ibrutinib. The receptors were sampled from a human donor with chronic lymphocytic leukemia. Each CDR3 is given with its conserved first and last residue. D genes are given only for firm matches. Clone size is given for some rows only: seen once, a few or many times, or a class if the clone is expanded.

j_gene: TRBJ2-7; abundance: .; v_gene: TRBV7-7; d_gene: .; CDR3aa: CASSPTPPTYEQYF; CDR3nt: TGTGCTAGCAGCCCCACACCCCCGACCTACGAGCAGTACTTC
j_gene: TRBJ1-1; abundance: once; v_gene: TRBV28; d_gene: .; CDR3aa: CASKQGFGAFF; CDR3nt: TGTGCCAGCAAACAGGGTTTTGGTGCTTTCTTT
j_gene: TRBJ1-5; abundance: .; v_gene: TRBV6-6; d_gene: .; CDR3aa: CASSYSRADNQPQHF; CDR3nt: TGTGCCAGCAGTTACTCGAGGGCAGACAATCAGCCCCAGCATTTT
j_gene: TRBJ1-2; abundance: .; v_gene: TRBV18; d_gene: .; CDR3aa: CASSPRAGGLEGYTF; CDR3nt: TGTGCCAGCTCACCACGGGCCGGCGGGCTTGAGGGCTACACCTTC
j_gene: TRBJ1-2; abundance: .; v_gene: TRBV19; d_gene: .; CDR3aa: CASSIVQGRVGYTF; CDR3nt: TGTGCCAGTAGTATAGTGCAGGGACGCGTTGGCTACACCTTC
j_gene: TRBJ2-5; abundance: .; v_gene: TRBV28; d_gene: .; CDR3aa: CASSLYRAGETQYF; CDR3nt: TGTGCCAGCAGTTTATATAGGGCGGGAGAGACCCAGTACTTC
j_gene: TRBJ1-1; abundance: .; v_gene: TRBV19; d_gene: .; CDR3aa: CASSQDRSSRNTEAFF; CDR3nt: TGTGCCAGTAGCCAAGACAGGAGCTCTCGGAACACTGAAGCTTTCTTT
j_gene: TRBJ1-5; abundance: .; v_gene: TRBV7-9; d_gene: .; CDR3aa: CASSTSERSNQPQHF; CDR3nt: TGTGCCAGCAGCACCAGCGAAAGGAGCAATCAGCCCCAGCATTTT
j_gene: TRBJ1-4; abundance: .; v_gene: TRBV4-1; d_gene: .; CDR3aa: CASSQGNRDEKLFF; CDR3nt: TGCGCCAGCAGCCAGGGGAATCGGGATGAAAAACTGTTTTTT
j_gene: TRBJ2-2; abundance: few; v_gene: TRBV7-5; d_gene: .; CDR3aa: CVRTGAGELFF; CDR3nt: TGTGTCAGAACTGGGGCTGGGGAGCTGTTTTTT
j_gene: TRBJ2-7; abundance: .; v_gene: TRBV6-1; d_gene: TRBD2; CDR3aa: CASSETGGRNYEQYF; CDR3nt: TGTGCCAGCAGTGAAACGGGCGGGAGAAACTACGAGCAGTACTTC
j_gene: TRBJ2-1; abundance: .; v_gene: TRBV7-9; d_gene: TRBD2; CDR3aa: CASSPRSSGISYNEQFF; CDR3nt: TGTGCCAGCAGCCCGAGGTCTAGCGGGATCTCCTACAATGAGCAGTTCTTC
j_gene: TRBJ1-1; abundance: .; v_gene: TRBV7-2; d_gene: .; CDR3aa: CASSPDISQTLKAFF; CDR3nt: TGTGCCAGCAGCCCAGACATCTCCCAAACACTGAAAGCTTTCTTT
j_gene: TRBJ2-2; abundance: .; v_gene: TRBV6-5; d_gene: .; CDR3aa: CASNAQTGIPGELFF; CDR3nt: TGTGCCAGCAACGCACAAACAGGGATACCCGGGGAGCTGTTTTTT
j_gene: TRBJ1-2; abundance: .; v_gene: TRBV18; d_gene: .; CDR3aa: CASSPEGIRNYGYTF; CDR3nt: TGTGCCAGCTCACCCGAGGGAATTCGAAACTATGGCTACACCTTC
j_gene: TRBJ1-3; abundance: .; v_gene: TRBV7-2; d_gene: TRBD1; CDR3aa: CASSLEGTGPISGNTIYF; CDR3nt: TGTGCCAGCAGCTTAGAGGGGACAGGGCCGATCTCTGGAAACACCATATATTTT
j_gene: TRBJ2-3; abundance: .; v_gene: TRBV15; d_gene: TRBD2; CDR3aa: CATSPPGRTSGTDTQYF; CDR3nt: TGTGCCACCAGCCCTCCCGGGCGGACTAGCGGCACAGATACGCAGTATTTT
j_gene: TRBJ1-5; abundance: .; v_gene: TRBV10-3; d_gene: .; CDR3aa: CAISENQELGQPQHF; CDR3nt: TGTGCCATCAGTGAGAACCAAGAATTGGGTCAGCCCCAGCATTTT
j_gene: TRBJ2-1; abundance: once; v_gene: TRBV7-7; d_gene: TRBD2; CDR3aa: CASSPQSSGRVNEQFF; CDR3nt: TGTGCTAGCAGCCCTCAGAGCAGCGGGAGGGTTAATGAGCAGTTCTTC
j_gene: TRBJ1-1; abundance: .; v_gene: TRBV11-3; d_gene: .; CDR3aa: CASSRDQDTEAFF; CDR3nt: TGTGCCAGCAGCCGCGATCAGGACACTGAAGCTTTCTTT
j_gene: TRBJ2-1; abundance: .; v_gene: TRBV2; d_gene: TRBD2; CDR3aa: CASRARLAAVPYNEQFF; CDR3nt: TGTGCCAGCAGAGCCAGACTAGCGGCTGTCCCCTACAATGAGCAGTTCTTC
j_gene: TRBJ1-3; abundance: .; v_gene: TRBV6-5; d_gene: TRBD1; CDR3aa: CASSLDRGDGNTIYF; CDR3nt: TGTGCCAGCAGTTTGGACAGGGGAGATGGAAACACCATATATTTT
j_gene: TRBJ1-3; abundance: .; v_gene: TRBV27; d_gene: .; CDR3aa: CASSLSGSSSGNTIYF; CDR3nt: TGTGCCAGCAGTTTATCAGGGTCGAGCTCTGGAAACACCATATATTTT